The 10 T cell receptor beta chains reported below all come from one sample, sequenced in a study of Graves' ophthalmopathy and Graves' hyperthyroidism. Amplification of TCR beta CDR3 regions used RNA transcripts. RT-PCR was first run with HTBI primers, then multiplex PCR in a second round. MiXCR, applied by TCRdb to the multiplex PCR reads, yields one record per CDR3 protein. The table lists just over 600,000 distinct CDR3 sequences, 22% of them singletons. Sample: peripheral blood. The receptor set was obtained from a woman between 18 and 29 years old with stable Graves' hyperthyroidism. Some clones in this sample may be carry-over from other donors' samples.

This clonotype was seen repeatedly, ten times or more. The genes are TRBV9 and TRBJ2-5, with D perhaps matching TRBD2 (6 bases). V lost 2 bases and J lost 4, with 15 bases in between. This CDR3 comprises 15 residues. CDR1 SGDLS and CDR2 YYNGEE come from the germline V gene. The CDR3 reads CASSVWSGSGETQYF. In DNA, the CDR3 is TGTGCCAGCAGCGTGTGGTCCGGGAGCGGAGAGACCCAGTACTTC. Full variable domain (remainder filled in from reference TRBV9 and TRBJ2-5): DSGVTQTPKHLITATGQRVTLRCSPRSGDLSVYWYQQSLDQGLQFLIQYYNGEERAKGNILERFSAQQFPDLHSELNLSSLELGDSALYFCASSVWSGSGETQYFGPGTRLLVL.

This clonotype came up once. The V call is TRBV12-3 or TRBV12-4, the J call TRBJ1-1; D remains ambiguous. The V end was cut by 6 bases, the J end by 0 bases, with 17 bases between. This CDR3 comprises 16 residues. CDR3 residues: CASSQTQTSLNTEAFF. The CDR3 DNA reads TGTGCCAGCAGCCAAACCCAGACGAGTTTGAACACTGAAGCTTTCTTT.

This clonotype was picked up many times. The V call is TRBV7-9, the J call TRBJ2-7; TRBD2 matches at 10 bases. The CDR3 spans 15 residues. The V and J ends lost 1 base and 2 bases, in that order; junction bases with no gene match: 2. Germline V lookup: CDR1 SEHNR, CDR2 FQNEAQ (reference sequence). CDR3 sequence reads: CASSLEAGGTYEQYF. The CDR3, as DNA: TGTGCCAGCAGCTTAGAAGCGGGGGGGACCTACGAGCAGTACTTC.

In this sample, this clonotype turned up many times. The chain joins TRBV7-3 to TRBJ2-7; D is unclear. Trimming removed 2 bases at V and 0 bases at J, with 8 bases between. This CDR3 comprises 14 residues. From germline, CDR1 is SGHTA and CDR2 FQGTGA. The CDR3 reads CASSLGSLSYEQYF. CDR3 nucleotide sequence: TGTGCCAGCAGCTTAGGCAGTCTCTCCTACGAGCAGTACTTC.

The chain is built from TRBV27 and TRBJ2-5; D possibly uses TRBD1 or TRBD2 (5 bases each). V lost 7 bases to trimming and J lost 0 bases, with 15 bases between them. CDR3 length: 15 residues. CDR1 is MNHEY and CDR2 is SMNVEV in the germline V gene (reference sequence). The DNA of the CDR3 is TGTGCCAGCAAGCCCGGGGCAGCCGACCAAGAGACCCAGTACTTC. Encoded protein: CASKPGAADQETQYF.

V is TRBV5-1 and J is TRBJ2-2, with 7 bases aligning to TRBD2. V trimming: 0 bases; J trimming: 1 base; junction bases outside the gene matches: 15. Germline CDR1 and CDR2: SGHRS and YFSETQ. CDR3 length equals 20 residues. This CDR3 is CASSLVSWFPGLKNTGELFF. The CDR3 DNA sequence: TGCGCCAGCAGCTTGGTTTCGTGGTTTCCGGGACTAAAGAACACCGGGGAGCTGTTTTTT.

Ten or more counts support this clonotype. The rearrangement joins TRBV6-1 to TRBJ2-5, with D possibly matching TRBD1 (5 bases). Germline CDR1 reads MNHNS; CDR2 reads SASEGT. The CDR3 has 14 amino acids. The V and J ends lost 1 base and 4 bases respectively, with 10 bases between them. CDR3 bases: TGTGCCAGCAGTGAAGGGCAGGGAATAGAGACCCAGTACTTC. Amino acids: CASSEGQGIETQYF.

This clonotype was picked up many times. The chain carries TRBV6-1 and TRBJ2-7, with D perhaps being TRBD1 or TRBD2 (5 bases each). CDR3 length: 13 amino acids. Germline V gene sequence: CDR1 MNHNS, CDR2 SASEGT. The ends were cut back, 3 bases at V and 3 bases at J, with 9 bases in the middle. CDR3 coding DNA: TGTGCCAGCAGTGACCCAGGGAGCTACGAGCAGTACTTC. This gives the protein CASSDPGSYEQYF.

This chain connects TRBV12-3 or TRBV12-4 to TRBJ1-3, with 12 bases matching TRBD1. CDR3 size: 17 residues. V was clipped by 7 bases and J by 4 bases; unmatched bases: 11. CDR3 amino acids: CASTPGQGALMGNTIYF. The CDR3 bases are TGTGCCAGCACTCCGGGACAGGGGGCCCTTATGGGAAACACCATATATTTT.

This clonotype was counted many times. This chain connects TRBV20-1 to TRBJ2-5; a possible D gene is TRBD1 (5 bases). The CDR3 extends over 15 amino acids. Germline loops: CDR1 DFQATT, CDR2 SNEGSKA (reference sequence). Trimming removed 0 bases from V and 4 bases from J, with 15 bases in between. CDR3: CSARDRRQGRETQYF. DNA of the CDR3: TGCAGTGCTAGAGATCGAAGGCAGGGTCGAGAGACCCAGTACTTC.